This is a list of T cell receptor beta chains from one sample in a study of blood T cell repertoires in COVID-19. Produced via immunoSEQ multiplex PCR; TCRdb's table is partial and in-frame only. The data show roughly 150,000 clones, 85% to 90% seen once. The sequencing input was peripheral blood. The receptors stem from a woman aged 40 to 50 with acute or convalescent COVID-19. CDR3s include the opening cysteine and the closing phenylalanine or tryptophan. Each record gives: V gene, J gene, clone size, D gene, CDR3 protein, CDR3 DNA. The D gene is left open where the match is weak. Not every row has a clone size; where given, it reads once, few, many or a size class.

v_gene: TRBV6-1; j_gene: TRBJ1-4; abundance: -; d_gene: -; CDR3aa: CASSEAPQGGSEKLFF; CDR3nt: TGTGCCAGCAGTGAAGCGCCACAGGGTGGTTCTGAAAAACTGTTTTTT
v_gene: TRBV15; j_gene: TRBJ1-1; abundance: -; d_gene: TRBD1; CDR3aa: CATSRFWTGPNTEAFF; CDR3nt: TGTGCCACCAGCAGATTTTGGACAGGGCCGAACACTGAAGCTTTCTTT
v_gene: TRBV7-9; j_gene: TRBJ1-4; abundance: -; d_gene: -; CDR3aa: CASSPDNTAAQKLFF; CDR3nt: TGTGCCAGCAGCCCCGATAATACTGCCGCTCAAAAACTGTTTTTT
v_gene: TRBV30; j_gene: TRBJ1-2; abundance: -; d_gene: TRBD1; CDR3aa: CAWSVHSGGYGYTF; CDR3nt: TGTGCCTGGAGTGTACATTCAGGGGGGTATGGCTACACCTTC
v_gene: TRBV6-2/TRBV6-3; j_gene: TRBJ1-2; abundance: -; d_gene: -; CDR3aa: CASSYSVFYGPVFYGYTF; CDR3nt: TGTGCCAGCAGTTACTCGGTTTTTTATGGGCCAGTCTTCTATGGCTACACCTTC
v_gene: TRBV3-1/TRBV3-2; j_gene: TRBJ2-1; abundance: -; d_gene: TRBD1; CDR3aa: CASGRGQVSQYEQFF; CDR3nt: TGTGCCAGCGGAAGGGGACAGGTATCACAATATGAGCAGTTCTTC
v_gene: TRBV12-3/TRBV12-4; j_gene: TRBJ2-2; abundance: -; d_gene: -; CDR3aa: CASSFSPGELFF; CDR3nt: TGTGCCAGCAGTTTCTCTCCCGGGGAGCTGTTTTTT
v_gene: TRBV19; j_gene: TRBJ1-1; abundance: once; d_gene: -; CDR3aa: CASRLDSVGNTEAFF; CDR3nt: TGTGCCAGTAGACTGGACAGTGTAGGAAACACTGAAGCTTTCTTT
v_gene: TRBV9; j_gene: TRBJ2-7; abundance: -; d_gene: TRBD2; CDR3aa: CASSISGSSYEQYF; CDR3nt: TGTGCCAGCAGCATTAGCGGGAGCTCCTACGAGCAGTACTTC
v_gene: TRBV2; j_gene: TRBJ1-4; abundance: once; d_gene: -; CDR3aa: CASGLAPAEKLFF; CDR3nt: TGTGCCAGCGGACTTGCCCCGGCTGAAAAACTGTTTTTT
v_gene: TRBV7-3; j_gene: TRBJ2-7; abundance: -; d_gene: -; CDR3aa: CASSPNPDSEQYF; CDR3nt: TGTGCCAGCAGCCCCAACCCCGACAGTGAGCAGTACTTC
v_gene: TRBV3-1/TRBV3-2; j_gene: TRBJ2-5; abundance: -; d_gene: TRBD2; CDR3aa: CASSRTSPLGQETQYF; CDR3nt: TGTGCCAGCAGCCGGACTAGCCCTTTAGGGCAAGAGACCCAGTACTTC
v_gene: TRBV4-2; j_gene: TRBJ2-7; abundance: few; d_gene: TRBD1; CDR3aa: CASSQDEQQGAHEQYF; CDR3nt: TGTGCCAGCAGCCAAGATGAGCAACAGGGGGCGCACGAGCAGTACTTC
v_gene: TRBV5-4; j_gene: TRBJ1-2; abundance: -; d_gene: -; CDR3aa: CASSLAGGGGYTF; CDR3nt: TGTGCCAGCAGCTTGGCTGGTGGCGGGGGCTACACCTTC
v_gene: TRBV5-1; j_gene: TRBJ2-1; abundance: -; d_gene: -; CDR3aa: CASNHRGGTDNEQFF; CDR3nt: TGCGCCAGCAATCACCGTGGCGGGACCGACAATGAGCAGTTCTTC
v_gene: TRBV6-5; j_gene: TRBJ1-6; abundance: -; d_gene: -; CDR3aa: CASSYLRLLNSPLHF; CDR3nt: TGTGCCAGCAGCTACCTAAGACTGTTAAATTCACCCCTCCACTTT
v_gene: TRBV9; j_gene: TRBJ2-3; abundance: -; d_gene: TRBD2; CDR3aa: CASSLGTSGWSQDTQYF; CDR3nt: TGTGCCAGCAGCCTCGGGACTAGCGGCTGGAGCCAAGATACGCAGTATTTT
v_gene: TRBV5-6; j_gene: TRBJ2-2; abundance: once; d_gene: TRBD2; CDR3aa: CASSLGAGGPPGELFF; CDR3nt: TGTGCCAGCAGCCTCGGAGCGGGAGGTCCTCCCGGGGAGCTGTTTTTT
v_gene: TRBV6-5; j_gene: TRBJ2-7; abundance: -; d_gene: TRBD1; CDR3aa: CASQETGGPYEQYF; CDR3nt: TGTGCCAGCCAGGAGACAGGGGGCCCCTACGAGCAGTACTTC